These 25 T cell receptor beta chains were sequenced from one sample in a study of cytomegalovirus exposure and HLA in healthy donors. The data were produced by immunoSEQ multiplex PCR, yet TCRdb's version contains in-frame clones alone and is incomplete. The sample carries some 170,000 clones, around 88% recorded once. Sequences were obtained from PBMCs. All receptors derive from a woman between 18 and 29 years old in good health and CMV-seronegative.

The gene calls are TRBV6-5 and TRBJ2-3; D perhaps matches TRBD2 (5 bases). Germline V lookup: CDR1 MNHEY, CDR2 SVGAGI. The CDR3 spans 14 residues. V lost 6 bases, J lost 1 base, and 11 bases lay in between. The CDR3 region has the DNA TGTGCCAGCAGCCAGGCGGAGGGCACAGATACGCAGTATTTT. Its translation is CASSQAEGTDTQYF.

This clone was picked up a small number of times. The chain carries TRBV12-5 and TRBJ1-1, with D hard to call. The CDR3 is made up of 13 amino acids. Germline values: CDR1 LGHNT, CDR2 FRNRAP. Trimming removed 6 bases at V and 0 bases at J, with 8 bases between. The CDR3 spells CASGLRLNTEAFF. CDR3 sequence (DNA): TGTGCTAGTGGCCTCAGGTTGAACACTGAAGCTTTCTTT.

This clone has just one count. V is TRBV6-5 and J is TRBJ2-7; TRBD2 matches at 13 bases. Trimming at V came to 0 bases and at J to 2 bases, leaving 1 base not matched to a gene. This CDR3 region has 16 residues. Germline CDR1 reads MNHEY; CDR2 reads SVGAGI. In DNA, the CDR3 is TGTGCCAGCAGTTACTCGACTAGCGGGGGGCCCTACGAGCAGTACTTC. It translates to CASSYSTSGGPYEQYF.

The rearrangement uses TRBV5-6 and TRBJ1-6, with D perhaps matching TRBD1 (5 bases). The V end lost 1 base, the J end lost 10 bases, and 15 bases lay between the germline ends. The CDR3 extends over 15 amino acids. The germline gives CDR1 SGHDT, CDR2 YYEEEE. CDR3 DNA: TGTGCCAGCAGCTTGTACTCCCAGGGCAACTCACCCCTCCACTTT. This gives the protein CASSLYSQGNSPLHF.

The chain employs TRBV18 and TRBJ2-2; tentative D call: TRBD1 (6 bases). This CDR3 comprises 15 residues. Germline-derived CDR1 and CDR2 are KGHSH and LQKENI. Trimming shortened V by 3 bases and J by 1 base, and 9 bases separated the two germline ends. DNA of the CDR3: TGTGCCAGCTCACCCCAACAGGGGAACACCGGGGAGCTGTTTTTT. Protein: CASSPQQGNTGELFF.

The genes are TRBV30 and TRBJ2-7; 10 nucleotides line up with TRBD1. The CDR3 runs 13 residues. V dropped 3 bases and J dropped 2; count of bases not matched to a gene: 1. Germline lookup yields CDR1 GTSNPN and CDR2 SVGIG (reference sequence). The DNA of the CDR3 is TGTGCCTGGAGCGGGACAGGGGCCTACGAGCAGTACTTC. It codes for CAWSGTGAYEQYF.

The V call is TRBV5-1, the J call TRBJ2-5; no reliable D call. Trimming removed 0 bases at V and 0 bases at J, with 6 bases between. This CDR3 spans 14 amino acids. Germline CDR1 is SGHRS and CDR2 is YFSETQ. CDR3 bases: TGCGCCAGCAGCTTGGAAGGAGACCAAGAGACCCAGTACTTC. It is translated as CASSLEGDQETQYF.

J is TRBJ1-6 and V is TRBV10-3; maybe TRBD1 (5 bases). The CDR3 totals 13 residues. Germline V gene data show CDR1 as ENHRY and CDR2 as SYGVKD. Trimming removed 9 bases at V and 7 bases at J, with 13 bases between. CDR3 in amino acids: CAIGGVDNSPLHF. CDR3 nucleotide sequence: TGTGCCATTGGGGGGGTAGACAATTCACCCCTCCACTTT.

The CDR3 sequence: CASSVGGGQGGGELFF. The CDR3 DNA follows: TGTGCCAGCAGCGTCGGCGGAGGACAGGGAGGAGGGGAGCTGTTTTTT. The chain employs TRBV7-9 and TRBJ2-2; 8 bases align to TRBD1. This CDR3 spans 16 amino acids. The V gene end was trimmed by 5 bases and the J gene end by 8 bases; junction bases not matched to a gene: 13. Germline values: CDR1 SEHNR, CDR2 FQNEAQ (reference sequence).

This clone was seen a few times. The rearrangement joins TRBV9 to TRBJ1-2, with 10 bases identical to TRBD1. Germline values: CDR1 SGDLS, CDR2 YYNGEE. The V gene end was trimmed by 3 bases and the J gene end by 1 base; junction bases not matched to a gene: 9. The CDR3 totals 17 residues. The CDR3 region is CASSANRRTGGNYGYTF. CDR3 DNA: TGTGCCAGCAGCGCTAACCGTCGGACAGGGGGTAACTATGGCTACACCTTC.

This clone showed up just once. This rearrangement joins TRBV13 to TRBJ1-2; 7 positions match TRBD1. CDR3 size: 14 residues. Germline lookup yields CDR1 PRHDT and CDR2 FYEKMQ (reference sequence). V lost 6 bases to trimming and J lost 2 bases; unmatched junction nucleotides: 6. The CDR3 region is CASSFDRANYGYTF. Here the CDR3 DNA reads TGTGCCAGCAGTTTCGACAGGGCCAACTATGGCTACACCTTC.

This clone was seen only a few times. This sequence joins TRBV14 and TRBJ2-1; D uncertain. The ends were cut back, 3 bases at V and 12 bases at J, with 12 bases in the middle. This CDR3 comprises 12 residues. Germline values: CDR1 SGHDN, CDR2 FVKESK. For the CDR3, the DNA is TGTGCCAGCAGCCACCGGTACGCGGTGCAGTTCTTC. The encoded protein is CASSHRYAVQFF.

CDR3 loop: CASSKQGVFMNTEAFF. The CDR3 DNA reads TGTGCCAGCAGCAAACAGGGGGTTTTTATGAACACTGAAGCTTTCTTT. This chain uses TRBV14 with TRBJ1-1; TRBD1 matches 8 bases. The CDR3 covers 16 residues. The V gene's germline CDR1 is SGHDN and CDR2 FVKESK. Trimming cost V 5 bases and J 0 bases; bases outside gene matches: 8.

The J gene is TRBJ1-5, the V gene TRBV7-9, with D unclear. Germline CDR1 reads SEHNR; CDR2 reads FQNEAQ (reference sequence). The CDR3 loop spans 14 amino acids. V lost 1 base and J 2 bases, leaving 6 bases between the germline ends. The chain's CDR3 is CASSLVGGNQPQHF. The CDR3 DNA is TGTGCCAGCAGCTTAGTAGGAGGCAATCAGCCCCAGCATTTT.

The V call is TRBV7-9, the J call TRBJ1-2; 8 bases agree with TRBD1. Germline CDR1 and CDR2: SEHNR and FQNEAQ (reference sequence). Trimming at V came to 4 bases and at J to 6 bases, leaving 7 bases not matched to a gene. The CDR3 has 14 residues. The chain's CDR3 is CASSSSGQADGYTF. Written as DNA, the CDR3 is TGTGCCAGCAGCTCCTCGGGACAGGCGGATGGCTACACCTTC.

The rearrangement links TRBV19 to TRBJ1-3; D remains unclear. Trimming pared 5 bases from V and 4 bases from J, leaving 15 bases between. The CDR3 totals 15 residues. Per germline, CDR1 LNHDA and CDR2 SQIVND (reference sequence). The CDR3 coding sequence is TGTGCCAGTAGTGGTCCTCGGTTTACGGGAAACACCATATATTTT. It is translated as CASSGPRFTGNTIYF.

Points on this clone: Germline and junction disagree at one end, which may indicate a read error. The V and J genes are TRBV19 and TRBJ1-1, with a possible D match to TRBD1 (6 bases). CDR1 LNHDA and CDR2 SQIVND come from the germline V gene (reference sequence). The CDR3 spans 11 residues. The DNA of the CDR3 is TGTGCCAGTACCGGGGGGGTCAGGGGCATATTT. It specifies CASTGGVRGIF.

This chain joins TRBV7-2 and TRBJ2-7; D is unresolved. Germline lookup yields CDR1 SGHTA and CDR2 FQGNSA. The V end was cut by 3 bases, the J end by 5 bases, with 8 bases between. There are 12 residues in the CDR3. The CDR3 loop is CASSFAGNEQYF. In DNA form, the CDR3 reads TGTGCCAGCAGCTTTGCCGGTAACGAGCAGTACTTC.

This chain connects TRBV5-8 to TRBJ2-7; 7 nucleotides agree with TRBD1. CDR3 length equals 13 residues. V was pared by 2 bases and J by 7 bases, with 6 bases of the junction left unmatched. Germline-derived CDR1 and CDR2 are SGHTS and YDEGEE. CDR3 region: CASSLQGRGEQYF. In DNA form, the CDR3 reads TGTGCCAGCAGCTTACAGGGGCGAGGGGAGCAGTACTTC.

In its sample, this clone was seen a few times. The V call is TRBV7-9, the J call TRBJ2-2, with D maybe TRBD2 (5 bases). The CDR3 sequence is 13 residues long. The V and J ends lost 5 bases and 7 bases respectively, with 11 bases between them. Per the germline V gene, CDR1 is SEHNR and CDR2 is FQNEAQ (reference sequence). The CDR3 DNA reads as TGTGCCAGCAGCGAGACTACTGGCGGGGAGCTGTTTTTT. This encodes CASSETTGGELFF.

DNA of the CDR3: TGCAGCGTTGAAGGACCCACGGCCGGGGGCTATGGCTACACCTTC. Its protein product is CSVEGPTAGGYGYTF. This sequence joins TRBV29-1 and TRBJ1-2; D may be TRBD1 (5 bases). The CDR3 runs to 15 residues. Trimming took off 1 base at V and 4 bases at J, with 16 bases between the two ends. CDR1 is SQVTM, CDR2 ANQGSEA, per germline.

The J gene is TRBJ2-1, the V gene TRBV6-5, with TRBD1 as a possible D gene (6 bases). V was shortened by 4 bases and J by 3 bases, with 10 bases between the two germline ends. Germline lookup yields CDR1 MNHEY and CDR2 SVGAGI. CDR3 length: 14 residues. The CDR3 protein is CASSSGTYYNEQFF. As DNA, the CDR3 is TGTGCCAGCAGTTCCGGGACATACTACAATGAGCAGTTCTTC.

The chain employs TRBV5-1 and TRBJ1-1; 7 positions agree with TRBD1. This CDR3 contains 17 residues. The V and J ends lost 4 bases and 3 bases, in that order; junction bases with no gene match: 15. Germline V CDR1 and CDR2: SGHRS, YFSETQ. The DNA for the CDR3 is TGCGCCAGCAGCCCTGACAGGGTCCTGGTTGTGGACACTGAAGCTTTCTTT. The encoded protein is CASSPDRVLVVDTEAFF.

The genes are TRBV4-3 and TRBJ1-3; D unclear. The germline V gene has CDR1 LGHNA and CDR2 YSLEER. V was clipped by 0 bases and J by 1 base, with 7 bases between them. The CDR3 has 15 amino acids. Here the CDR3 DNA reads TGCGCCAGCAGCCAAGAATGGCCTTCTGGAAACACCATATATTTT. This gives the protein CASSQEWPSGNTIYF.

The gene calls are TRBV6-1 and TRBJ1-2; TRBD1 is a possible D gene (6 bases). Trimming took off 3 bases at V and 6 bases at J, with 11 bases between the two ends. CDR1 and CDR2 (germline): MNHNS, SASEGT. This CDR3 is 13 amino acids long. CDR3 in amino acids: CASSDQQGDGYTF. In DNA form, the CDR3 reads TGTGCCAGCAGTGACCAACAGGGCGATGGCTACACCTTC.